This T cell receptor beta chain was recovered during a study of cytomegalovirus exposure and HLA in healthy donors. Overall study findings and caveats: The authors judged a highly shared variant cluster likely a sequencing artifact.

60 Vbeta and 13 Jbeta primers were used in PCR. How the authors handled the data: In a later analysis, roughly 86 million unique TCR beta chains included roughly 11 million shared by two or more donors. Using immunoSEQ multiplex PCR, the repertoire was profiled, and TCRdb retains in-frame clones only, with some absent. The V and J calls and clone size come from that table; D and trimming were worked out from the DNA. The sample records about 160,000 clones, around 80% being singletons. Trimming took 2 bases from V and 2 from J, leaving 13 bases between them. CDR1 and CDR2 from the germline V gene are MDHEN and SYDVKM. The CDR3 spans 16 residues. This clone came up once. Its antigen is currently unknown.

Sequenced material: PBMCs. The chain carries TRBV28 and TRBJ1-3, with D perhaps matching TRBD1 (6 bases). The sequence was obtained from a male donor in good health and CMV-seropositive. The chain's CDR3 is CASSLGDGGAGNTIYF. The DNA for the CDR3 is TGTGCCAGCAGTTTAGGAGATGGGGGCGCTGGAAACACCATATATTTT.